This entry features one T cell receptor beta chain sequence. The entry originates in a study of blood T cell repertoires in COVID-19. Looking at the study overall: PBMCs, B-cell-depleted T cells, or T cells were the source of the cDNA or gDNA that made up the material.

This CDR3 contains 14 residues. V shed 0 bases and J shed 11 bases, with 17 bases lying between them. The germline gives CDR1 SGHRS, CDR2 YFSETQ. Original analysis: Estimation of nucleated cell counts was performed using reference gene primer amplification. Produced via immunoSEQ multiplex PCR; TCRdb's table is partial and in-frame only. That table furnishes V, J and clone size, whereas the DNA furnished D and trimming. The table shows roughly 250,000 clones, with nearly 90% occurring only once. This sequence joins TRBV5-1 and TRBJ1-1, with D perhaps matching TRBD1 (5 bases). Sequenced material: peripheral blood. This receptor was taken from a woman between 35 and 50 years old who had recovered from COVID-19. The CDR3, as DNA: TGCGCCAGCAGCTTGGTGGCGCAGGGTGGGCAGGCTTTCTTT. The encoded protein is CASSLVAQGGQAFF.